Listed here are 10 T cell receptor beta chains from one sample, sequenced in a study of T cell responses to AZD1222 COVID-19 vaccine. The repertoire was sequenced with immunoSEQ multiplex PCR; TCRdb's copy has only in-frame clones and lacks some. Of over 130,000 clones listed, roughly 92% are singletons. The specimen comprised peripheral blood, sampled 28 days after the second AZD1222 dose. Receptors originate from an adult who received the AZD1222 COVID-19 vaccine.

Here the CDR3 reads CASTGGLAGQGLRRNTIYF. CDR3 in DNA: TGTGCCAGCACGGGGGGCCTTGCGGGACAGGGGCTCCGTCGCAACACCATATATTTT. This chain links TRBV28 with TRBJ1-3, with TRBD1 matching 10 bases. CDR3 length: 19 residues. CDR1 is MDHEN and CDR2 is SYDVKM in the germline V gene. Germline trimming cut 7 bases from V and 7 bases from J; bases unmatched to any gene: 22. Drawing the rest from reference TRBV28 and TRBJ1-3, the complete variable domain is DVKVTQSSRYLVKRTGEKVFLECVQDMDHENMFWYRQDPGLGLRLIYFSYDVKMKEKGDIPEGYSVSREKKERFSLILESASTNQTSMYLCASTGGLAGQGLRRNTIYFGEGSWLTVV.

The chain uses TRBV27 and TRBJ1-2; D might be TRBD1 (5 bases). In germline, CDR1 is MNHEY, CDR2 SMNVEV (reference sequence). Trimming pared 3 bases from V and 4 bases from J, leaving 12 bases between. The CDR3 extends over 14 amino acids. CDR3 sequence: CASSLGEGTYGYTF. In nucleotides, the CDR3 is TGTGCCAGCAGTTTGGGAGAGGGGACCTATGGCTACACCTTC.

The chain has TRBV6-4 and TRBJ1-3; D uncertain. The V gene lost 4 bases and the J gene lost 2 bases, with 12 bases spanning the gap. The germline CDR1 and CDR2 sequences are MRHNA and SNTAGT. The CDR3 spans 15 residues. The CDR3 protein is CASSGPTLAGNTIYF. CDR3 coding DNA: TGTGCCAGCAGTGGGCCCACCTTGGCTGGAAACACCATATATTTT.

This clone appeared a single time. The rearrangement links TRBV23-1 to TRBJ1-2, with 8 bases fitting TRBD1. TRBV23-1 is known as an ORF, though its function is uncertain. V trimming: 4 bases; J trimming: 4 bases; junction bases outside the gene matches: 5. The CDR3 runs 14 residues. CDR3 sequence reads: CASSLIGTGYGYTF. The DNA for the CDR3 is TGCGCCAGCAGTCTCATAGGGACAGGCTATGGCTACACCTTC.

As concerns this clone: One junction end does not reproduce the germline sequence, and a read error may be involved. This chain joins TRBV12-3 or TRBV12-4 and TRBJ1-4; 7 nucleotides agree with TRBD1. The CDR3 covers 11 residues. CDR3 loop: CASSSGQTTLF. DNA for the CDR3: TGTGCCAGCAGTTCGGGACAGACAACTCTTTTT.

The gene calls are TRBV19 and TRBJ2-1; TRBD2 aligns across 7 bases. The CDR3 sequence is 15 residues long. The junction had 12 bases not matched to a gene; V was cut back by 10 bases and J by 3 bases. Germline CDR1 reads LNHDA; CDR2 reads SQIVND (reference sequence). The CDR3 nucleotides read TGTGCCATCCAACCGGCGGGAGCGGGCTACAATGAGCAGTTCTTC. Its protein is CAIQPAGAGYNEQFF.

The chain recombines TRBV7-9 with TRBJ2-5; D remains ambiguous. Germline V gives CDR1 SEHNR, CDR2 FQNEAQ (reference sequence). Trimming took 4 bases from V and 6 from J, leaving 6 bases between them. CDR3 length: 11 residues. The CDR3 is CASSSGKTQYF. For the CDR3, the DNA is TGTGCCAGCAGCTCTGGGAAGACCCAGTACTTC. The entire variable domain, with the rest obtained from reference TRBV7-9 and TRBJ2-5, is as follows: DTGVSQNPRHKITKRGQNVTFRCDPISEHNRLYWYRQTLGQGPEFLTYFQNEAQLEKSRLLSDRFSAERPKGSFSTLEIQRTEQGDSAMYLCASSSGKTQYFGPGTRLLVL.

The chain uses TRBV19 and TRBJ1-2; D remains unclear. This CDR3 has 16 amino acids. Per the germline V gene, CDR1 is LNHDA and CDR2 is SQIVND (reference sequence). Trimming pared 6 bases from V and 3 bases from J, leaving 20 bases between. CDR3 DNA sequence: TGTGCCAGTAGCAACCTCGGAGGCCCTCTTTACTATGGCTACACCTTC. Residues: CASSNLGGPLYYGYTF.

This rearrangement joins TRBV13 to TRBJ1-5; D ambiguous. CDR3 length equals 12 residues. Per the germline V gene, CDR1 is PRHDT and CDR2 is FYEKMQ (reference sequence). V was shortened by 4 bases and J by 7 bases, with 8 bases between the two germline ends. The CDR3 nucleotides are TGTGCCAGCAGCTGGGGAGGGCAGCCCCAGCATTTT. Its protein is CASSWGGQPQHF.

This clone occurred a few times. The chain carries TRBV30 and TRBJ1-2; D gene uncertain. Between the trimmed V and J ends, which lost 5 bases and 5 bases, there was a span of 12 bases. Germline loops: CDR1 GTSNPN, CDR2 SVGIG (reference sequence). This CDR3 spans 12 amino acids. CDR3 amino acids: CAWGLGVYGYTF. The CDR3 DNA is TGTGCCTGGGGGCTAGGAGTTTATGGCTACACCTTC.